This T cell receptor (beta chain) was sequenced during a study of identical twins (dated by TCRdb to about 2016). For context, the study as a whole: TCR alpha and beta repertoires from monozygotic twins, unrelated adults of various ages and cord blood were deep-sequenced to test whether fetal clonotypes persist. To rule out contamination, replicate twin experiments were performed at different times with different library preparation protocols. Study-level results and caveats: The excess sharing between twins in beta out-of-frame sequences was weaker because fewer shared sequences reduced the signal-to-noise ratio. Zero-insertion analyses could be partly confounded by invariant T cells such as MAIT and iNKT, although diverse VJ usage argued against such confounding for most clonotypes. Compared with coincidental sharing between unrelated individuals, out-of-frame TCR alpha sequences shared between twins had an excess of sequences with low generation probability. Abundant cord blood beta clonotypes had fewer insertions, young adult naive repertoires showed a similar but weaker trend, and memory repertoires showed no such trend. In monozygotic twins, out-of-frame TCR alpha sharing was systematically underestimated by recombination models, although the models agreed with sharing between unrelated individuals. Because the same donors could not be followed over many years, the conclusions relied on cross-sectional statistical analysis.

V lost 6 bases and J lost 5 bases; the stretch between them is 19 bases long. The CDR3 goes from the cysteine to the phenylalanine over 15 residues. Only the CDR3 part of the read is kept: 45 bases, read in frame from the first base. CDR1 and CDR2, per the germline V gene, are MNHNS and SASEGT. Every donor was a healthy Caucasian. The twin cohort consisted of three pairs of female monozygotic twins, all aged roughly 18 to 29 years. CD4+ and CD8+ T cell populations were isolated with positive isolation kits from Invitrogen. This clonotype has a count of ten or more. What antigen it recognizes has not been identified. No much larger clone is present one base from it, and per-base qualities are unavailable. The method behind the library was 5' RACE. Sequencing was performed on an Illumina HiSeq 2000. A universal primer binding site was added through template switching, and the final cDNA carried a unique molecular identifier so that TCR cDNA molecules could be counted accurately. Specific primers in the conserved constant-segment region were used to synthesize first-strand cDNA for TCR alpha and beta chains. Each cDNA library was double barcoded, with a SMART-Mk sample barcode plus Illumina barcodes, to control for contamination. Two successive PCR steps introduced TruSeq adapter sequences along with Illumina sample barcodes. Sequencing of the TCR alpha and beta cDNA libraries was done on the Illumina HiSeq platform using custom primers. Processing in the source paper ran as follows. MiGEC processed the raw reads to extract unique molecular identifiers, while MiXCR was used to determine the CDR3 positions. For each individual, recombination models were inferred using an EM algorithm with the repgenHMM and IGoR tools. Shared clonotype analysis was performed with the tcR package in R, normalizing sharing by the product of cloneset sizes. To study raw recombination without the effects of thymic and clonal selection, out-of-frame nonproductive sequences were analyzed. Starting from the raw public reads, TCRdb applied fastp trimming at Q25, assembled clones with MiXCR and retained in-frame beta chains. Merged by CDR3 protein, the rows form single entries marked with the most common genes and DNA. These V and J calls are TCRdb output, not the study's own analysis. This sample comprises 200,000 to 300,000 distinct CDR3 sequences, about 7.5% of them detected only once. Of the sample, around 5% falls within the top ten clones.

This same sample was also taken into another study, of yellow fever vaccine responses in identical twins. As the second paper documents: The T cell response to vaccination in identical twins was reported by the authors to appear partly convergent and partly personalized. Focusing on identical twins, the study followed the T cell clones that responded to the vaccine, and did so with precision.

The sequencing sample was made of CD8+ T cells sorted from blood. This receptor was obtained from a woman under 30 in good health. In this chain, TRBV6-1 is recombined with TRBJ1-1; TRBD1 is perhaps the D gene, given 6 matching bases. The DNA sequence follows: TGTGCCAGCAGACTCCACCCGGGAGGGGGGACTGAAGCTTTCTTT. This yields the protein CASRLHPGGGTEAFF.